The 27 T cell receptor beta chains below were found in one sample sequenced in a study of blood T cell repertoires in COVID-19. Libraries were prepared by immunoSEQ multiplex PCR; TCRdb keeps only in-frame clonotypes and omits some of them. The sample shows about 140,000 clones, roughly 80% of them seen only once. Sequenced input: peripheral blood. These receptors originate from a woman aged 50 to 60 with active or convalescent COVID-19.

The V gene is TRBV28, the J gene TRBJ1-3; TRBD1 agrees at 9 bases. Germline V gives CDR1 MDHEN, CDR2 SYDVKM. This CDR3 spans 13 amino acids. Trimming removed 8 bases from V and 1 base from J; junction bases left unmatched: 0. This CDR3 reads CASGTGSGNTIYF. The CDR3 nucleotides are TGTGCCAGCGGGACAGGGTCTGGAAACACCATATATTTT.

The chain is built from TRBV9 and TRBJ1-3; 7 bases align to TRBD1. V shed 4 bases and J 0 bases; nucleotides not matched to a gene: 7. CDR1 and CDR2 (germline): SGDLS, YYNGEE. This CDR3 contains 16 residues. DNA of the CDR3: TGTGCCAGCAGCCCTATTCCAGGGGGCTCTGGAAACACCATATATTTT. Protein sequence: CASSPIPGGSGNTIYF. Full variable domain (rest looked up from reference TRBV9 and TRBJ1-3): DSGVTQTPKHLITATGQRVTLRCSPRSGDLSVYWYQQSLDQGLQFLIQYYNGEERAKGNILERFSAQQFPDLHSELNLSSLELGDSALYFCASSPIPGGSGNTIYFGEGSWLTVV.

This chain connects TRBV6-1 to TRBJ2-1, with 9 nucleotides matching TRBD1. The CDR3 is 16 residues long. The V and J ends lost 2 bases and 6 bases, in that order; junction bases with no gene match: 8. CDR1 and CDR2 from the germline V gene are MNHNS and SASEGT. CDR3 sequence: CASSEIPGTGLNEQFF. The CDR3 bases are TGTGCCAGCAGTGAAATCCCCGGGACAGGGCTCAATGAGCAGTTCTTC.

This sequence joins TRBV12-3 or TRBV12-4 and TRBJ1-2, with 9 bases matching TRBD1. Germline trimming cut 2 bases from V and 9 bases from J; bases unmatched to any gene: 4. The CDR3 sequence is 13 residues long. In DNA, the CDR3 is TGTGCCAGCAGTTTATTAGGGACAGGGAGCTACACCTTC. Translation: CASSLLGTGSYTF.

The chain is built from TRBV5-1 and TRBJ2-2, with 8 nucleotides matching TRBD1. Losses at the gene ends were 0 bases for V and 9 bases for J; bases not matched to a gene: 4. The germline gives CDR1 SGHRS, CDR2 YFSETQ. CDR3 length equals 14 residues. CDR3 protein: CASSLAQGARELFF. CDR3 coding DNA: TGCGCCAGCAGCTTGGCCCAGGGGGCTAGGGAGCTGTTTTTT.

This chain connects TRBV24-1 to TRBJ2-3, with 8 bases lining up with TRBD1. This CDR3 is 17 amino acids long. The trim removed 3 bases at V and 0 bases at J, leaving 7 bases unmatched. The V gene's germline CDR1 is KGHDR and CDR2 SFDVKD. DNA of the CDR3: TGTGCCACCAGTGATCGCGGGCACAGGGGGAGCACAGATACGCAGTATTTT. This sequence encodes CATSDRGHRGSTDTQYF.

V gene TRBV7-2 combines with J gene TRBJ2-3; TRBD1 matches 9 bases. The CDR3 has 17 residues. After removal of 2 bases from V and 0 bases from J, the junction contained 6 bases not matched to a gene. Germline V gives CDR1 SGHTA, CDR2 FQGNSA. The CDR3 loop is CASSLIGQGSSTDTQYF. The DNA for the CDR3 is TGTGCCAGCAGCTTAATAGGACAGGGGTCTAGCACAGATACGCAGTATTTT.

The V gene is TRBV30, the J gene TRBJ1-1; the D is unclear. The V end lost 0 bases, the J end lost 3 bases, and 8 bases lay between the germline ends. Per the germline V gene, CDR1 is GTSNPN and CDR2 is SVGIG (reference sequence). The CDR3 loop spans 13 amino acids. The CDR3 loop is CAWSVQTYTEAFF. CDR3 DNA sequence: TGTGCCTGGAGTGTACAGACCTACACTGAAGCTTTCTTT. The variable domain in full, with the rest retrieved from reference TRBV30 and TRBJ1-1, is SQTIHQWPATLVQPVGSPLSLECTVEGTSNPNLYWYRQAAGRGLQLLFYSVGIGQISSEVPQNLSASRPQDRQFILSSKKLLLSDSGFYLCAWSVQTYTEAFFGQGTRLTVV.

The rearrangement links TRBV3-1 (or the pseudogene TRBV3-2) to TRBJ1-2; D uncertain. V was pared by 1 base and J by 0 bases, with 9 bases between. The CDR3 has 15 amino acids. Germline CDR1 LGHDT, CDR2 YNNKEL (reference sequence). CDR3 DNA: TGTGCCAGCAGCCAAGCCCGGAGAGCTAACTATGGCTACACCTTC. The encoded protein is CASSQARRANYGYTF.

This chain joins TRBV15 and TRBJ1-5; D may be TRBD1 (6 bases). The CDR3 spans 18 residues. The V end lost 0 bases, the J end lost 0 bases, and 15 bases lay between the germline ends. The germline gives CDR1 LNHNV, CDR2 YYDKDF (reference sequence). The CDR3 DNA sequence: TGTGCCACCAGCAGAGATCCGGCCAGGGGCCATAGCAATCAGCCCCAGCATTTT. Translated, it gives CATSRDPARGHSNQPQHF.

The chain employs TRBV7-9 and TRBJ2-1, with D tentatively TRBD1 (6 bases). Germline CDR1 SEHNR, CDR2 FQNEAQ (reference sequence). There are 14 residues in the CDR3. V dropped 4 bases and J dropped 8 bases, with 15 bases sitting between them. The CDR3 sequence is CASSYRVEDDEQFF. CDR3 DNA sequence: TGTGCCAGCAGCTACAGGGTGGAGGACGATGAGCAGTTCTTC.

This chain connects TRBV7-3 to TRBJ2-7; TRBD2 matches at 16 bases. The J segment lost 6 bases and the V segment lost 4 bases, leaving 3 bases of the junction unmatched. The CDR3 runs to 15 residues. Germline V gives CDR1 SGHTA, CDR2 FQGTGA. The CDR3 DNA follows: TGTGCCAGCAGCTCTGGGACTAGCGGGAGGGGCGAGCAGTACTTC. This translates into CASSSGTSGRGEQYF.

V usage is TRBV2 and J usage is TRBJ1-1, with 9 nucleotides matching TRBD1. V lost 6 bases, J lost 6 bases, and 8 bases stayed unmatched. The CDR3 contains 14 residues. CDR1 and CDR2 from the germline V gene are SNHLY and FYNNEI. The CDR3 DNA follows: TGTGCCAGCAGAGAACAGGGGGCTCGCGCTGAAGCTTTCTTT. As protein: CASREQGARAEAFF.

This clone has just a few counts. The rearrangement uses TRBV7-9 and TRBJ1-3, with 7 bases matching TRBD1. The CDR3 is made up of 14 amino acids. Trimming cost V 10 bases and J 2 bases; bases outside gene matches: 8. Per the germline V gene, CDR1 is SEHNR and CDR2 is FQNEAQ (reference sequence). This CDR3 reads CANDPGTAGNTIYF. The CDR3 DNA reads TGTGCCAACGACCCTGGGACAGCTGGAAACACCATATATTTT.

The chain has TRBV4-2 and TRBJ1-6, with 8 positions matching TRBD1. Germline-derived CDR1 and CDR2 are LGHNA and YNFKEQ. V lost 5 bases, J lost 0 bases, and 6 bases stayed unmatched. This CDR3 comprises 17 residues. CDR3 coding DNA: TGTGCCAGCAGCACGGGACAGGCGAGCTCCTATAATTCACCCCTCCACTTT. Its translation is CASSTGQASSYNSPLHF.

J is TRBJ2-3 and V is TRBV19; D may be TRBD1 (6 bases). V dropped 5 bases and J dropped 4 bases, with 10 bases sitting between them. CDR1 is LNHDA and CDR2 is SQIVND in the germline V gene (reference sequence). CDR3 length equals 13 residues. CDR3 sequence: CASSHRVSDTQYF. The CDR3, as DNA: TGTGCCAGTAGTCACAGGGTATCAGATACGCAGTATTTT.

The rearrangement joins TRBV7-2 to TRBJ2-7, with D possibly matching TRBD2 (6 bases). V dropped 1 base and J dropped 4 bases, with 8 bases sitting between them. Germline CDR1 SGHTA, CDR2 FQGNSA. The CDR3 consists of 13 residues. CDR3 DNA sequence: TGTGCCAGCAGCTTAGACGGGGGATACGAGCAGTACTTC. Translation gives CASSLDGGYEQYF. The variable domain in full, completed from reference TRBV7-2 and TRBJ2-7, reads GAGVSQSPSNKVTEKGKDVELRCDPISGHTALYWYRQSLGQGLEFLIYFQGNSAPDKSGLPSDRFSAERTGGSVSTLTIQRTQQEDSAVYLCASSLDGGYEQYFGPGTRLTVT.

This chain links TRBV19 with TRBJ2-2; tentative D call: TRBD2 (6 bases). CDR1 is LNHDA, CDR2 SQIVND, per germline (reference sequence). The CDR3 sequence is 14 residues long. The V end lost 3 bases, the J end lost 5 bases, and 10 bases lay between the germline ends. The CDR3 DNA reads TGTGCCAGTAGTATCGAGGGGAGGACCGGGGAGCTGTTTTTT. It specifies CASSIEGRTGELFF. Variable domain in full (rest from reference TRBV19 and TRBJ2-2): DGGITQSPKYLFRKEGQNVTLSCEQNLNHDAMYWYRQDPGQGLRLIYYSQIVNDFQKGDIAEGYSVSREKKESFPLTVTSAQKNPTAFYLCASSIEGRTGELFFGEGSRLTVL.

The genes are TRBV7-3 and TRBJ2-5, with D tentatively TRBD2 (6 bases). Germline V gene lookup returns CDR1 SGHTA and CDR2 FQGTGA. The CDR3 is 14 residues long. Trimming cost V 2 bases and J 1 base, with 8 bases left between them. The CDR3 is CASSLSGVQETQYF. CDR3 coding DNA: TGTGCCAGCAGCTTATCGGGGGTCCAAGAGACCCAGTACTTC. The variable domain in full, with the rest retrieved from reference TRBV7-3 and TRBJ2-5, is GAGVSQTPSNKVTEKGKYVELRCDPISGHTALYWYRQSLGQGPEFLIYFQGTGAADDSGLPNDRFFAVRPEGSVSTLKIQRTERGDSAVYLCASSLSGVQETQYFGPGTRLLVL.

The chain recombines TRBV30 with TRBJ2-1, with D unresolved. V lost 2 bases, J lost 10 bases, and 9 bases lay in between. The length of the CDR3 is 11 residues. Per the germline V gene, CDR1 is GTSNPN and CDR2 is SVGIG (reference sequence). The CDR3 reads CAWSYGLEQFF. CDR3 DNA: TGTGCCTGGAGTTACGGTCTAGAGCAGTTCTTC.

The gene calls are TRBV7-9 and TRBJ1-1, with 8 bases fitting TRBD1. V shed 2 bases, J shed 0 bases, and the junction held 8 bases outside the gene matches. The CDR3 contains 17 residues. Looked up from germline, CDR1 is SEHNR and CDR2 is FQNEAQ (reference sequence). CDR3 amino acids: CASSLTGTGSMNTEAFF. The DNA of the CDR3 is TGTGCCAGCAGCTTAACCGGGACAGGTAGTATGAACACTGAAGCTTTCTTT.

The chain employs TRBV7-2 and TRBJ1-6; TRBD1 is a possible D gene (6 bases). CDR3 length: 14 amino acids. The germline CDR1 and CDR2 sequences are SGHTA and FQGNSA. Trimming shortened V by 1 base and J by 10 bases, and 11 bases separated the two germline ends. The CDR3, as DNA: TGTGCCAGCAGCTTAGTAGGGGGAGGGTCACCCCTCCACTTT. Protein sequence: CASSLVGGGSPLHF.

The chain recombines TRBV11-1 with TRBJ2-5; D perhaps matches TRBD2 (5 bases). With 5 bases removed from V and 5 bases from J, the gap between germline ends came to 18 bases. The CDR3 covers 15 residues. CDR1 and CDR2 from the germline V gene are SGHAT and FQDESV (reference sequence). The CDR3 DNA is TGTGCCAGCAGCCCCTACGGGGTTCGTCAGGAGACCCAGTACTTC. Translation gives CASSPYGVRQETQYF.

This clone appeared a few times. The chain employs TRBV7-8 and TRBJ2-2, with TRBD2 identical over 9 bases. The V gene end was trimmed by 2 bases and the J gene end by 2 bases; junction bases not matched to a gene: 9. The germline gives CDR1 SGHVS, CDR2 FQNEAQ. This CDR3 is 18 amino acids long. The CDR3 sequence: CASSLRAGGIINTGELFF. CDR3 DNA: TGTGCCAGCAGCTTAAGAGCGGGGGGTATTATCAACACCGGGGAGCTGTTTTTT.

This clone has a single count. CDR3 sequence reads: CASGESYNSPLHF. CDR3 in DNA: TGTGCCAGTGGAGAGTCCTATAATTCACCCCTCCACTTT. J is TRBJ1-6 and V is TRBV6-4; D is ambiguous. CDR1 is MRHNA and CDR2 is SNTAGT in the germline V gene. The V gene lost 9 bases and the J gene lost 1 base, with 7 bases spanning the gap. The CDR3 spans 13 residues.

V is TRBV12-3 or TRBV12-4 and J is TRBJ1-5; perhaps TRBD1 as D (6 bases). The CDR3 is made up of 13 amino acids. The V end lost 4 bases, the J end lost 7 bases, and 11 bases lay between the germline ends. The CDR3 reads CASSWAQGQPQHF. CDR3 sequence (DNA): TGTGCCAGCAGTTGGGCCCAGGGGCAGCCCCAGCATTTT.

The V and J genes are TRBV7-8 and TRBJ1-5; D is possibly TRBD1 (6 bases). With 5 bases removed from V and 3 bases from J, the gap between germline ends came to 11 bases. The CDR3 totals 14 residues. Per the germline V gene, CDR1 is SGHVS and CDR2 is FQNEAQ. The chain's CDR3 is CASSQDSLNQPQHF. Written as DNA, the CDR3 is TGTGCCAGCAGCCAGGACAGCCTCAATCAGCCCCAGCATTTT. Looking up the rest from reference TRBV7-8 and TRBJ1-5 gives the full variable domain: GAGVSQSPRYKVAKRGQDVALRCDPISGHVSLFWYQQALGQGPEFLTYFQNEAQLDKSGLPSDRFFAERPEGSVSTLKIQRTQQEDSAVYLCASSQDSLNQPQHFGDGTRLSIL.